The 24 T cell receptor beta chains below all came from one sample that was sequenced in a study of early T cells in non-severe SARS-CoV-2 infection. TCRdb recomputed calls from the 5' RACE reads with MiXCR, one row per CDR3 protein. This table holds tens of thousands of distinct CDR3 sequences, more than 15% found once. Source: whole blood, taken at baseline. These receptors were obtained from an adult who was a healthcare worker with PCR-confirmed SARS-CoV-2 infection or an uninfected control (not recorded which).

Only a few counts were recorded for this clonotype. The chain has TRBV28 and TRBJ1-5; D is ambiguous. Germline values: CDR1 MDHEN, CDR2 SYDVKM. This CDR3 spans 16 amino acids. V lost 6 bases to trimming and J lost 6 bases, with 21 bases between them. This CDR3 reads CASRHRTSSGVQPQHF. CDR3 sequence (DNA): TGTGCCAGCAGACACCGGACTTCCAGTGGGGTTCAGCCCCAGCATTTT.

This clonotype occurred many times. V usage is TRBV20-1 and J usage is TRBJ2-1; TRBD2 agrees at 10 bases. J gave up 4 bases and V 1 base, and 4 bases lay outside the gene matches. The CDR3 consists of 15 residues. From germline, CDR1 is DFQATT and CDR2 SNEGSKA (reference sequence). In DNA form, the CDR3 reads TGCAGTGCTAGAGGGACTAGCGGCCTTTACAATGAGCAGTTCTTC. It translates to CSARGTSGLYNEQFF.

The CDR3 DNA follows: TGTGCCAGCAGCTTATGGTCGAGTGAGCAGTTCTTC. Translated: CASSLWSSEQFF. V usage is TRBV11-2 and J usage is TRBJ2-1; D ambiguous. Trimming left V 2 bases short and J 9 bases short, with 8 bases between. This CDR3 region has 12 residues. Germline values: CDR1 SGHAT, CDR2 FQNNGV. The variable domain in full, with the rest retrieved from reference TRBV11-2 and TRBJ2-1, is EAGVAQSPRYKIIEKRQSVAFWCNPISGHATLYWYQQILGQGPKLLIQFQNNGVVDDSQLPKDRFSAERLKGVDSTLKIQPAKLEDSAVYLCASSLWSSEQFFGPGTRLTVL.

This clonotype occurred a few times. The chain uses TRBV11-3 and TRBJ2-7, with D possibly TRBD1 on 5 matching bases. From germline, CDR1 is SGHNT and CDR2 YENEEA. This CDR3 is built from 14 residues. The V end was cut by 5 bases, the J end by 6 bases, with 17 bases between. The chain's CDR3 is CASSLGPVGAEQYF. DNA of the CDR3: TGTGCCAGCAGCCTCGGGCCCGTTGGGGCCGAGCAGTACTTC.

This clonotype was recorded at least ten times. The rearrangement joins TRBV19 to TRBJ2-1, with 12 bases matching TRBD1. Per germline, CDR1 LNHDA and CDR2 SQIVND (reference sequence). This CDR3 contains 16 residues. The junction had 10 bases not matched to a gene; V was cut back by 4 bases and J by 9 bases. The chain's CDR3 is CASSTYGTGGQAEQFF. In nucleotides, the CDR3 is TGTGCCAGTAGTACGTACGGGACAGGGGGCCAGGCTGAGCAGTTCTTC.

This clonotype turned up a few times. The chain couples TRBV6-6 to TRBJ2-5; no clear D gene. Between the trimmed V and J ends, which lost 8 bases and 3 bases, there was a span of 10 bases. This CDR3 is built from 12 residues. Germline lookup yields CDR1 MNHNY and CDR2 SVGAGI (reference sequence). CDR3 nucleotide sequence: TGTGCCAGCTCCCGGCCAGAAGAGACCCAGTACTTC. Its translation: CASSRPEETQYF.

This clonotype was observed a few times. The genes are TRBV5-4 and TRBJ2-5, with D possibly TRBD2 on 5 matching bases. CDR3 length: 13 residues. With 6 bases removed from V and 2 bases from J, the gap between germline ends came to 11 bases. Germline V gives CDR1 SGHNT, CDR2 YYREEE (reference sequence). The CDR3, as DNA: TGTGCCAGCAACCGAGGGTCACAAGAGACCCAGTACTTC. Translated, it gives CASNRGSQETQYF.

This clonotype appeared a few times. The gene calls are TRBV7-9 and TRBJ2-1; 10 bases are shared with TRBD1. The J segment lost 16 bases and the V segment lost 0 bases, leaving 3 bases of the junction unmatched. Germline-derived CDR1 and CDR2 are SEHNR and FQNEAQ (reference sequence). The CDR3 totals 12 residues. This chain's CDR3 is CASSLAVTGGFF. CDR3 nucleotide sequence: TGTGCCAGCAGCTTAGCGGTGACAGGGGGCTTCTTC. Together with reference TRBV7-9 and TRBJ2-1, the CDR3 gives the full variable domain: DTGVSQNPRHKITKRGQNVTFRCDPISEHNRLYWYRQTLGQGPEFLTYFQNEAQLEKSRLLSDRFSAERPKGSFSTLEIQRTEQGDSAMYLCASSLAVTGGFFGPGTRLTVL.

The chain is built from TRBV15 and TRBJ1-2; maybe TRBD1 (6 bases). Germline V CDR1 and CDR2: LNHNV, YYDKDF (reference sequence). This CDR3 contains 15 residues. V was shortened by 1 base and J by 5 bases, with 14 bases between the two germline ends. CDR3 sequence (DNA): TGTGCCACCAGCAGAGTAGGGGGGCCCGATTATGGCTACACCTTC. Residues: CATSRVGGPDYGYTF.

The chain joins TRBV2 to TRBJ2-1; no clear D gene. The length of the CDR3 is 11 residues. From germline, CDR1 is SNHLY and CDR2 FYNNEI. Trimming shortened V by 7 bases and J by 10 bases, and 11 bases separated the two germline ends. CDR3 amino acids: CASTGAREQFF. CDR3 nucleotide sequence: TGTGCCAGCACGGGCGCAAGGGAGCAGTTCTTC.

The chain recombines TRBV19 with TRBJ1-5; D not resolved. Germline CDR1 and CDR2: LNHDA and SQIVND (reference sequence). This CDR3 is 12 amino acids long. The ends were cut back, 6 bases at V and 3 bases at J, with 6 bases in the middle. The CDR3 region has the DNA TGTGCCAGTAGCCTTCTCAATCAGCCCCAGCATTTT. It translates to CASSLLNQPQHF.

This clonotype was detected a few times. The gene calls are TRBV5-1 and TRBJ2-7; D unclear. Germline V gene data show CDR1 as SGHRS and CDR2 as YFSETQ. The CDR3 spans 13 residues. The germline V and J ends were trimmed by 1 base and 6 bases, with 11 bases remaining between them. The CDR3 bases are TGCGCCAGCAGCTTGTCTGGTCCAGGCGAGCAGTACTTC. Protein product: CASSLSGPGEQYF. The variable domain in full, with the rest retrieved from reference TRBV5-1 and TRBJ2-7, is KAGVTQTPRYLIKTRGQQVTLSCSPISGHRSVSWYQQTPGQGLQFLFEYFSETQRNKGNFPGRFSGRQFSNSRSEMNVSTLELGDSALYLCASSLSGPGEQYFGPGTRLTVT.

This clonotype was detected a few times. The CDR3 coding sequence is TGCAGTGCTAATACAGGGGGCGAATTATCTGGCTACACCTTC. It specifies CSANTGGELSGYTF. The chain employs TRBV20-1 and TRBJ1-2, with 9 nucleotides matching TRBD1. The CDR3 spans 14 residues. Looked up from germline, CDR1 is DFQATT and CDR2 is SNEGSKA (reference sequence). V was pared by 4 bases and J by 7 bases, with 10 bases of the junction left unmatched.

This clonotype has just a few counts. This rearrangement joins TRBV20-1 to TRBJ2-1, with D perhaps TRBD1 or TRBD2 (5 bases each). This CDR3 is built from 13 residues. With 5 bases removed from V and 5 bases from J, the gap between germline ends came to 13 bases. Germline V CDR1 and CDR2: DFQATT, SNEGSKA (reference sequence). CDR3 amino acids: CSAVTGLDNEQFF. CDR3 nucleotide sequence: TGCAGTGCTGTAACGGGGCTGGACAATGAGCAGTTCTTC.

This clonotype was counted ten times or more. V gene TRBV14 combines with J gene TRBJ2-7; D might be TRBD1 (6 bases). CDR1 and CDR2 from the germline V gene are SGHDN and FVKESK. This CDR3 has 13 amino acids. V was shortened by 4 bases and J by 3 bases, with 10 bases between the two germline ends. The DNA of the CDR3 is TGTGCCAGCAGCCCGGACAGACTCTACGAGCAGTACTTC. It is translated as CASSPDRLYEQYF.

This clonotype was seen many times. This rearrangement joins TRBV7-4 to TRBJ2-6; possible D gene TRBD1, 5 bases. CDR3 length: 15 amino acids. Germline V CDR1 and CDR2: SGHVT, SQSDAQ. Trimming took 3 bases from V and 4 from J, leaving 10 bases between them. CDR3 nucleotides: TGTGCCAGCAGCTTCCCCAGGGTGGGGGCCAACGTCCTGACTTTC. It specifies CASSFPRVGANVLTF.

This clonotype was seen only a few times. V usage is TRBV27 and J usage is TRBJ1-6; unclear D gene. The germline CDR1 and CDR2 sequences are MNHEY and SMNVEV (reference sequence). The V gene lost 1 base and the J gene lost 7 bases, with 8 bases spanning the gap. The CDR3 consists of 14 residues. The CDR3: CASSLYRGNSPLHF. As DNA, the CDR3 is TGTGCCAGCAGTTTATACCGGGGAAATTCACCCCTCCACTTT.

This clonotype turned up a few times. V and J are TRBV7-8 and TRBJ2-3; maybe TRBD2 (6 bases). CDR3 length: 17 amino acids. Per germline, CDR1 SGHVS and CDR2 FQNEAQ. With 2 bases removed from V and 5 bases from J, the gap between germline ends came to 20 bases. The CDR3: CASSLKVTGLAKDTQYF. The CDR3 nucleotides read TGTGCCAGCAGCTTAAAGGTTACGGGACTCGCCAAAGATACGCAGTATTTT.

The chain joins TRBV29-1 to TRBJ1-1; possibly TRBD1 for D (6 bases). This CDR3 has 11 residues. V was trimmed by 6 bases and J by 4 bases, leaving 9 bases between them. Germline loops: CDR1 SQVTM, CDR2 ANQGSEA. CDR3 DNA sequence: TGCAGCGTGCACAGGGCCACTGAAGCTTTCTTT. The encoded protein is CSVHRATEAFF.

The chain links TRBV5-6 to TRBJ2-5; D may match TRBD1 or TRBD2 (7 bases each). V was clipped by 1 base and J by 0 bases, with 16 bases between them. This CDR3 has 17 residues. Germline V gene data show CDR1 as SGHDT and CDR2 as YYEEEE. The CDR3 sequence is CASSLPGGGQYQETQYF. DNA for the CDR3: TGTGCCAGCAGCTTGCCTGGCGGGGGACAGTACCAAGAGACCCAGTACTTC. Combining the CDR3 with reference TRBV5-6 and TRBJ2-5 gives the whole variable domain DAGVTQSPTHLIKTRGQQVTLRCSPKSGHDTVSWYQQALGQGPQFIFQYYEEEERQRGNFPDRFSGHQFPNYSSELNVNALLLGDSALYLCASSLPGGGQYQETQYFGPGTRLLVL.

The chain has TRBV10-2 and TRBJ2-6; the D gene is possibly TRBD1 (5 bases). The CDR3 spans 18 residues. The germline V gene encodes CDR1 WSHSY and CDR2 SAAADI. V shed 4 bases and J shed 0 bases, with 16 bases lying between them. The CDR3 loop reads CASSGGLTLLSGANVLTF. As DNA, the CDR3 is TGCGCCAGCAGTGGGGGCCTAACCTTACTCTCTGGGGCCAACGTCCTGACTTTC.

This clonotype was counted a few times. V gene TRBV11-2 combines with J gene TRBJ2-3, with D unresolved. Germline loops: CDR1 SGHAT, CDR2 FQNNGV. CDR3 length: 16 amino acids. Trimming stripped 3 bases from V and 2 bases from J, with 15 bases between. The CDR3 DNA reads TGTGCCAGCAGCTTGGTCGGTGGGCGGACCACAGATACGCAGTATTTT. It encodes CASSLVGGRTTDTQYF.

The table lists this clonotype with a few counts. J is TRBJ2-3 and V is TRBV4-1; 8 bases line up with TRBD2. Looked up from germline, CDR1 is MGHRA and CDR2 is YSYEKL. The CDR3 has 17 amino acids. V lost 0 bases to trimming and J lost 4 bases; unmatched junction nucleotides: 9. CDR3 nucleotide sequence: TGCGCCAGCAGCCAAGATCGTGGACTAGCCGTGGCAGATACGCAGTATTTT. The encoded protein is CASSQDRGLAVADTQYF.

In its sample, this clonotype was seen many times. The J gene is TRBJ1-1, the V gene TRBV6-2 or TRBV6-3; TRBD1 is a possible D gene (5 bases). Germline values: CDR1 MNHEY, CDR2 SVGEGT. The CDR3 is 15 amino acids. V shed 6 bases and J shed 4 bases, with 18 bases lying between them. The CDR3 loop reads CASRRVQVGRTEAFF. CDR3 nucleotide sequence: TGTGCCAGCAGACGAGTACAGGTTGGGCGCACTGAAGCTTTCTTT.